The present TCR beta chain was sequenced within a study of cytomegalovirus exposure and HLA in healthy donors (dated 2017 in TCRdb). Background on the whole study: An earlier analysis of approximately 640 of the donors reported roughly 300 Gb of sequence data and some 120 million unique TCR beta sequences from about 200 million T cells. An early release that covered about 600 HLA-typed donors contained about 300 gigabases of sequencing data and approximately 85 million unique TCR sequences. Along with the approximately 700-subject first cohort, a separate validation cohort of 120 different subjects was used. Rather than drawing on any new phenotypic data, the later analysis identified candidate immune exposures from TCR beta sequences and the way those sequences occurred across donors. Across 398 genotyped donors of the cohort, an average of approximately 220,000 unique TCR beta nucleotide sequences per donor were sequenced, and 15% to 20% of those sequences were non-productive. In a later analysis, previously published TCR beta repertoires from several hundred donors were re-analyzed and high-resolution HLA genotyping was added so that TCR occurrence patterns could be studied. Both class I and class II loci were covered by HLA typing, at four-digit resolution. The number of donors typed differed by locus, with about 629-630 for A, B, C, DRB1 and DQB1, 522 for DQA1, about 610 for DPA1, and over 400 for DPB1. Alongside the repertoire data, information on donor age, sex, ethnicity and CMV serostatus was compiled. Because of strong linkage in the cohort, four or five DR-DQ haplotypes were treated as single units for association and clustering. A later genetic analysis used genome-wide SNP genotypes for about 55% of the 666 donors, treating that subset as a discovery cohort. The genetic ancestry cluster associated with self-reported Caucasian donors included 81% of the roughly 410 genotyped donors. Every discovery cohort repertoire had been produced on one sequencing platform. To decide whether each TCR beta V gene segment behaved as functional or pseudogenic, an earlier analysis of approximately 620 of the donors relied on high-throughput TCR beta sequencing. The study combined high-throughput TCR immunosequencing, statistical association of individual TCRs with disease status, and machine learning to predict cytomegalovirus infection status. The study aimed to test whether cataloging public T cell receptors could reveal signatures of past pathogen exposure. The study profiled the T cell repertoires of some 610 subjects by immunosequencing and related them to cytomegalovirus serostatus.

Library preparation used the immunoSEQ multiplex PCR assay. A mixture of 60 forward primers for TCR Vbeta segments and 13 reverse primers for TCR Jbeta segments was used in the multiplex PCR. Amplification of the CDR3 region of rearranged TCR beta genes was performed with a multiplex PCR assay on genomic DNA. The amplified TCR beta libraries were sequenced on the Illumina HiSeq System as 87-base-pair reads. Turning to the authors' computational methods: A later analysis counted approximately 74 million unique TCR beta chains across the 666 repertoires, and approximately 11 million of these chains were shared by at least two donors. To remove PCR and sequencing errors, raw reads were error-corrected and collapsed into unique sequences using a nearest-neighbor algorithm that merged closely related sequences. CDR3 sequences were aligned to IMGT reference sequences to assign V, D and J gene segments. For a sequence to be retained, a match of at least six nucleotides was required to both a V gene segment and a J gene segment. Rearrangements were classified as productive when the CDR3 lacked stop codons and remained in frame with V and J, and all other rearrangements were classified as non-productive. Following IMGT convention, CDR3 was defined as the stretch from the second conserved V-encoded cysteine up to the conserved J-encoded phenylalanine. In an earlier analysis of around 600 of the donors, sequences lacking an unambiguous match to a single V gene segment were excluded. In an earlier analysis of some 590 of the donors, a V segment was called functional when productive rearrangements were above 56.7%, and segregating when the standard deviation between donors exceeded 5%. A statistical classification framework was built for diagnosing cytomegalovirus status from the catalog of TCR beta chain sequences. In a later analysis, V and J genes were assigned by comparing TCR nucleotide sequences against IMGT/GENE-DB human TR gene sequences. Using the TCRdist pipeline, a later analysis assigned CDR3 sequences along with most-parsimonious VDJ recombination scenarios. A later analysis defined each TCR beta chain by its CDR3 amino acid sequence plus V-gene family, and excluded reads lacking a unique V-gene family. As a way to deal with suspected cross-contamination and a sequencing artifact, a later analysis dropped approximately 590 nucleotide sequences that were highly shared and had low generation probability. In a later analysis, a clonal expansion index for each public chain was calculated from normalized within-repertoire ranks of inferred template counts. In a later analysis, generation probabilities were computed using a VDJ recombination model fitted to out-of-frame rearrangements, and the results were checked against IGoR. A later analysis scored TCR-TCR, TCR-HLA and TCR-CMV co-occurrence with hypergeometric tests, applying a repertoire-size bias correction to TCR pairs. False discovery rates were estimated in a later analysis by permuting HLA or CMV assignments 20 times. In a later analysis, co-occurring TCRs were grouped using DBSCAN, and TCRdist sequence similarity was added for clustering within HLA-allele-positive subsets. Co-occurrence clustering excluded repertoires with fewer than 30,000 or more than 120,000 public chains, plus five with anomalous nucleotide sharing. In its TCRdb copy, this immuneACCESS table keeps in-frame sequences only and misses some clones. Where compared with another copy, unresolved V genes explain less than half of these, and the others have no known cause. D and trimming come from the DNA, and the V and J calls and clone size come from that table. Present in this sample are around 150,000 clones, around 76% of which were seen just once. The ten most abundant clones make up roughly 2.8% of the sample.

The full study reports these points: Linkage disequilibrium might explain the correlated functional status among segregating V segments, but an unknown experimental factor could not be excluded. An association between a missense DCLRE1C variant and V-gene and J-gene trimming of TCR beta chains was found in a later genetic analysis and replicated in an independent cohort. According to a later analysis, parvovirus B19, influenza, CMV and Epstein-Barr virus appeared linked to several top co-occurrence clusters. Compared with equally common non-associated chains, HLA-associated TCR beta chains in a later analysis were more clonally expanded and had lower generation probabilities. A further reported finding was that TCR beta sequences accurately predicted the HLA-A and HLA-B alleles for most subjects in the first cohort. A later analysis associated 15,000 to 20,000 TCR beta sequences with specific HLA alleles at a false discovery rate of 0.05. Roughly uniform sequencing depth across donors was assumed in presence/absence analyses, although this assumption may not hold. A cluster of highly shared sequence variants was judged likely to be a technical artifact of the sequencing pipeline. Because the 87-base-pair reads could not distinguish some IMGT-functional V segments, including TRBV6-2 and TRBV6-3, those segments were excluded. When HLA alleles, especially DR and DQ, strongly co-occurred, attributing TCR associations to individual alleles was difficult. In an earlier analysis of fewer than 750 of the donors, most TCR beta V segments were observed in productive rearrangements about 90% or about 30% of the time, broadly matching IMGT annotations. While some public TCRs were present in many individuals, most TCR sequences turned up only very rarely across donors. The only immune exposure information available for the cohort was CMV serostatus. In the study, around 150 TCR beta chains were listed as associated with cytomegalovirus. The classifier was reported to diagnose cytomegalovirus status with high specificity and sensitivity in both the original cohort and the validation cohort. Because some donors lacked HLA typing at each locus, the association tests relied only on the typed subset. Most CMV-associated TCR beta chains appeared to be HLA-restricted in a later analysis, and the HLA associations seemed to be driven largely by CMV exposure. Three of the identified cytomegalovirus-associated TCR beta chains were confirmed in vitro to be specific for cytomegalovirus antigens. In a later analysis, TCR association rates were found to vary across HLA loci, with the most associated TCRs seen for DRB1 alleles and the fewest for HLA-C alleles. The earlier analysis of about 600 of the donors excluded 15 to 20 rarely observed V segments, including chromosome 9 orphons, because counts were too low. The cohort was sequenced for TCR beta chains only, and without alpha or paired-chain data the features that could be detected were limited. A later genetic analysis reported fewer N-insertions in productive TCRs among donors in an Asian-associated ancestry cluster than the roughly 720-donor mean. It was suggested by the authors that the approach could potentially be generalized to other disease states and immunological phenotypes.

To note about this clone: Its specific antigen is unknown. Within one base of it there is no much larger clone, and no base qualities were kept.

In total, roughly 710 healthy bone marrow donors made up the cohort. At the time of sampling, every cohort member was nominally healthy, though immune exposures that went unrecorded were likely present. The donor was CMV seronegative and was included in the group of a few hundred seronegative cohort members. A peripheral blood sample was provided by each donor, and peripheral blood mononuclear cells were used for TCR beta sequencing. The Qiagen DNeasy Blood Extraction Kit was used to extract genomic DNA from the blood cell samples. Counted from cysteine to phenylalanine, this CDR3 has 17 amino acids. The kept DNA is CDR3 alone, 51 bases in frame from the first base. After removal of 5 bases from V and 0 bases from J, the junction retains 4 bases not matched to a gene. From the germline V gene (reference sequence), CDR1 is SEHNR and CDR2 is FQNEAQ.

Sequenced sample: PBMCs. The clonotype was recovered from a male donor in good health and CMV-seronegative. The chain uses TRBV7-9 and TRBJ2-3; 14 nucleotides in the junction match TRBD2. Read as DNA, the sequence is TGTGCCAGCAGCCGGACTAGCGGGAGGCCAAGCACAGATACGCAGTATTTT. The translation is CASSRTSGRPSTDTQYF.